This record concerns one TCR beta chain sequence. Trimming stripped 5 bases from V and 0 bases from J, with 11 bases between. Germline V gene sequence: CDR1 MNHEY, CDR2 SMNVEV (reference sequence). The CDR3 length is 14 residues. The RNA, about 0.45 to 1 ug, was put through reverse transcription using random hexamers. TCRdb re-analysed the immunoSEQ multiplex PCR reads in MiXCR, keeping a single row per CDR3 protein. The sample records approximately 110,000 distinct CDR3 sequences, around 94% being singletons. This specimen belongs to a study of CD8 T cells in Susac syndrome. Sequenced: CD4+ T cells from PBMCs. This chain connects TRBV27 to TRBJ2-7; D possibly matches TRBD1 or TRBD2 (6 bases each). The TCR was taken from a human donor in good health. CDR3 protein: CASSLATGSYEQYF. The CDR3, as DNA: TGTGCCAGCAGTCTAGCGACAGGCTCCTACGAGCAGTACTTC.